Each of the 8 T cell receptor beta chains below was sequenced from the same sample in a study of CD8 T cells in Susac syndrome. The RNA input was about 0.5 to 1 ug, and it was reverse transcribed with random hexamers. TCRdb recomputed calls from the immunoSEQ multiplex PCR reads with MiXCR, one row per CDR3 protein. The table has about 85,000 distinct CDR3 sequences, around 94% seen once. Sequences were obtained from CD8+ T cells from PBMCs. The receptors here all came from a human donor in good health.

The V gene is TRBV3-1, the J gene TRBJ2-5, with 8 nucleotides matching TRBD1. This CDR3 spans 16 amino acids. V shed 3 bases, J shed 1 base, and the junction held 7 bases outside the gene matches. CDR1 LGHDT and CDR2 YNNKEL come from the germline V gene (reference sequence). In DNA form, the CDR3 reads TGTGCCAGCAGCCATGGGGACAGGCCGAGCCAAGAGACCCAGTACTTC. This encodes CASSHGDRPSQETQYF.

This chain connects TRBV27 to TRBJ2-7, with 10 bases identical to TRBD1. The germline V gene has CDR1 MNHEY and CDR2 SMNVEV (reference sequence). V lost 4 bases, J lost 2 bases, and 5 bases stayed unmatched. The CDR3 is made up of 15 amino acids. Here the CDR3 DNA reads TGTGCCAGCAGTTCCCGGACAGGGGGTACCTACGAGCAGTACTTC. This sequence encodes CASSSRTGGTYEQYF.

V and J are TRBV27 and TRBJ2-2; TRBD2 matches 8 bases. The CDR3 sequence is 16 residues long. Germline V gene sequence: CDR1 MNHEY, CDR2 SMNVEV (reference sequence). The ends lost 0 bases at V and 5 bases at J; junction bases unmatched: 5. The CDR3 coding sequence is TGTGCCAGCAGTTTATCAGTGACTAGCGAGACCGGGGAGCTGTTTTTT. Translating it yields CASSLSVTSETGELFF.

The rearrangement joins TRBV6-2 or TRBV6-3 to TRBJ2-3; no clear D gene. The CDR3 covers 14 residues. The ends were cut back, 8 bases at V and 0 bases at J, with 12 bases in the middle. Germline CDR1 is MNHEY and CDR2 is SVGEGT. The CDR3 DNA reads as TGTGCCAGCCGGAGTAGATCTAGCACAGATACGCAGTATTTT. Translated, it gives CASRSRSSTDTQYF.

The chain is built from TRBV15 and TRBJ2-7, with 8 bases that match TRBD2. In germline, CDR1 is LNHNV, CDR2 YYDKDF (reference sequence). The V segment lost 1 base and the J segment 4 bases; nucleotides outside the gene matches: 12. The CDR3 sequence is 17 residues long. The CDR3 protein is CATSRVEGAGALYEQYF. The CDR3 DNA is TGTGCCACCAGCAGAGTTGAGGGAGCGGGGGCTTTGTACGAGCAGTACTTC. The whole variable domain, filled in from reference TRBV15 and TRBJ2-7, reads DAMVIQNPRYQVTQFGKPVTLSCSQTLNHNVMYWYQQKSSQAPKLLFHYYDKDFNNEADTPDNFQSRRPNTSFCFLDIRSPGLGDTAMYLCATSRVEGAGALYEQYFGPGTRLTVT.

The chain recombines TRBV7-2 with TRBJ2-1; 10 bases map to TRBD2. CDR1 and CDR2 (germline): SGHTA, FQGNSA. With V trimmed by 3 bases and J by 0 bases, 8 bases remained unmatched. This CDR3 has 18 amino acids. The CDR3 region is CASSFLAGEAPSYNEQFF. The CDR3 DNA follows: TGTGCCAGCAGCTTCCTAGCGGGAGAGGCCCCCTCCTACAATGAGCAGTTCTTC.

The chain combines TRBV7-9 with TRBJ2-5, with 10 bases identical to TRBD2. Losses at the gene ends were 1 base for V and 2 bases for J; bases not matched to a gene: 7. The CDR3 spans 17 residues. Germline lookup yields CDR1 SEHNR and CDR2 FQNEAQ (reference sequence). The chain's CDR3 is CASSLGAGGRHQETQYF. DNA for the CDR3: TGTGCCAGCAGCTTAGGAGCGGGAGGGAGACATCAAGAGACCCAGTACTTC.

The rearrangement joins TRBV15 to TRBJ1-3; the D is unclear. V lost 0 bases, J lost 0 bases, and 6 bases lay in between. This CDR3 is 15 amino acids long. CDR1 is LNHNV, CDR2 YYDKDF, per germline (reference sequence). CDR3 protein: CATSRDLTSGNTIYF. The CDR3 coding sequence is TGTGCCACCAGCAGAGATCTGACCTCTGGAAACACCATATATTTT.